These 24 T cell receptor beta chains were sequenced from one sample in a study of vaccination effects on CD4 cells after COVID-19. At the end of nine to ten days of culture, CD4+ T cells were isolated. Participants received two doses of either the BNT162b2 or mRNA-1273 vaccine. These TCRs' antigens remain unknown. Using immunoSEQ multiplex PCR, the repertoire was profiled, and TCRdb retains in-frame clones only, with some absent. The sample lists around 46,000 clones; 72% were seen once. This specimen consisted of CD4+ T cells from PBMCs cultured without peptide, obtained after COVID-19 vaccination. These receptors originate from a human donor who received a COVID-19 vaccine.

The chain carries TRBV11-2 and TRBJ2-1; D possibly corresponds to TRBD2 (6 bases). Germline V gene data show CDR1 as SGHAT and CDR2 as FQNNGV. This CDR3 comprises 15 residues. Trimming left V 1 base short and J 7 bases short, with 14 bases between. CDR3 residues: CASSLAGVRPNEQFF. CDR3 DNA: TGTGCCAGCAGCTTAGCGGGAGTTCGACCGAATGAGCAGTTCTTC.

The chain combines TRBV6-5 with TRBJ1-6; D gene ambiguous. Germline V gene sequence: CDR1 MNHEY, CDR2 SVGAGI. The CDR3 is 15 amino acids. Trimming pared 7 bases from V and 5 bases from J, leaving 15 bases between. The CDR3 nucleotides are TGTGCCAGCAATCCACCGTACAACAATAATTCACCCCTCCACTTT. Translation: CASNPPYNNNSPLHF.

The V gene is TRBV10-2, the J gene TRBJ1-1; unclear D gene. Per germline, CDR1 WSHSY and CDR2 SAAADI. V lost 6 bases to trimming and J lost 1 base, with 18 bases between them. There are 16 residues in the CDR3. The CDR3: CASRSRSLSGNTEAFF. The CDR3 nucleotides read TGCGCCAGCAGGTCACGGTCGTTGAGTGGGAACACTGAAGCTTTCTTT.

V is TRBV6-5 and J is TRBJ1-3; no firm D call. There are 16 residues in the CDR3. V dropped 2 bases and J dropped 0 bases, with 11 bases sitting between them. Germline CDR1 reads MNHEY; CDR2 reads SVGAGI. The chain's CDR3 is CASSYMRSNSGNTIYF. The DNA for the CDR3 is TGTGCCAGCAGTTACATGCGTAGCAACTCTGGAAACACCATATATTTT.

CDR3 protein: CASSLAAAGEGYTF. The CDR3 coding sequence is TGTGCCAGCAGCTTAGCCGCAGCCGGAGAAGGCTACACCTTC. The chain joins TRBV11-2 to TRBJ1-2; the D is unclear. CDR1 is SGHAT, CDR2 FQNNGV, per germline. The CDR3 covers 14 residues. V was pared by 1 base and J by 8 bases, with 14 bases between.

This sequence joins TRBV5-1 and TRBJ1-4; 7 nucleotides agree with TRBD1. After removal of 4 bases from V and 17 bases from J, the junction contained 20 bases not matched to a gene. Germline V gene lookup returns CDR1 SGHRS and CDR2 YFSETQ. CDR3 length: 15 amino acids. CDR3 amino acids: CASSPKRGRSQRGFF. DNA for the CDR3: TGCGCCAGCAGCCCGAAAAGGGGGCGCAGCCAAAGGGGATTTTTT.

CDR3 protein: CATSGVSAYTDTQYF. Here the CDR3 DNA reads TGTGCCACCAGTGGAGTTAGCGCCTACACAGATACGCAGTATTTT. This chain connects TRBV24-1 to TRBJ2-3, with D possibly TRBD2 on 5 matching bases. The CDR3 contains 15 residues. Trimming removed 5 bases at V and 2 bases at J, with 13 bases between. Germline lookup yields CDR1 KGHDR and CDR2 SFDVKD.

This chain connects TRBV6-5 to TRBJ2-5; the match to TRBD1 covers 10 bases. The germline V gene has CDR1 MNHEY and CDR2 SVGAGI. The V segment lost 7 bases and the J segment 3 bases; nucleotides outside the gene matches: 8. The CDR3 has 15 residues. The CDR3 bases are TGTGCCAGCACGACAGGGGGCGTAGTGAAAGAGACCCAGTACTTC. The encoded protein is CASTTGGVVKETQYF.

The J gene is TRBJ2-7, the V gene TRBV7-2; either TRBD1 or TRBD2 may fit D (5 bases each). V lost 1 base and J lost 2, with 9 bases in between. Germline CDR1 reads SGHTA; CDR2 reads FQGNSA. CDR3 length: 14 amino acids. CDR3 nucleotides: TGTGCCAGCAGCTTAGGGGACGGGACCTACGAGCAGTACTTC. Translated, it gives CASSLGDGTYEQYF.

This chain connects TRBV6-5 to TRBJ1-2; TRBD1 might be the D (5 bases). Trimming shortened V by 1 base and J by 8 bases, and 11 bases separated the two germline ends. Germline V gives CDR1 MNHEY, CDR2 SVGAGI. The CDR3 extends over 13 amino acids. The CDR3 sequence is CASSYYDSGGYTF. The CDR3 DNA reads as TGTGCCAGCAGTTACTACGACAGCGGGGGCTACACCTTC.

The gene calls are TRBV18 and TRBJ2-5; the D is unclear. From germline, CDR1 is KGHSH and CDR2 LQKENI. The V gene lost 3 bases and the J gene lost 4 bases, with 9 bases spanning the gap. The CDR3 loop spans 13 amino acids. CDR3 in DNA: TGTGCCAGCTCACCTAACCCCGGAGAGACCCAGTACTTC. Amino acids: CASSPNPGETQYF.

This rearrangement joins TRBV7-6 to TRBJ2-1; D may be TRBD2 (5 bases). Per the germline V gene, CDR1 is SGHVS and CDR2 is FNYEAQ. V dropped 1 base and J dropped 0 bases, with 13 bases sitting between them. The CDR3 extends over 17 amino acids. The CDR3 DNA sequence: TGTGCCAGCAGCTTAGAAGCGGCACTAACCTCCTACAATGAGCAGTTCTTC. As protein: CASSLEAALTSYNEQFF.

J is TRBJ1-1 and V is TRBV7-8; possibly TRBD1 for D (6 bases). CDR3 length equals 13 residues. Per the germline V gene, CDR1 is SGHVS and CDR2 is FQNEAQ. Trimming pared 1 base from V and 5 bases from J, leaving 8 bases between. The CDR3 region is CASSLEGQTEAFF. The DNA of the CDR3 is TGTGCCAGCAGCTTAGAAGGACAGACTGAAGCTTTCTTT.

The chain carries TRBV6-5 and TRBJ1-1; D call uncertain. The CDR3 contains 14 residues. V lost 2 bases and J lost 3, with 10 bases in between. Germline-derived CDR1 and CDR2 are MNHEY and SVGAGI. This CDR3 reads CASSYDGWHTEAFF. Here the CDR3 DNA reads TGTGCCAGCAGTTACGACGGATGGCACACTGAAGCTTTCTTT.

This clone has a handful of counts. The chain carries TRBV15 and TRBJ1-1; TRBD1 agrees at 8 bases. Germline-derived CDR1 and CDR2 are LNHNV and YYDKDF (reference sequence). J gave up 10 bases and V 0 bases, and 4 bases lay outside the gene matches. This CDR3 contains 13 residues. The CDR3 protein is CATSRDNRGGAFF. The CDR3 DNA sequence: TGTGCCACCAGCAGAGACAACAGGGGGGGAGCTTTCTTT.

In DNA form, the CDR3 reads TGCAGCGTTCGCGCTAGCGGGTGGCTCAATGAGCAGTTCTTC. Translation: CSVRASGWLNEQFF. The gene calls are TRBV29-1 and TRBJ2-1; 8 bases match TRBD2. Trimming cost V 5 bases and J 6 bases; bases outside gene matches: 9. In germline, CDR1 is SQVTM, CDR2 ANQGSEA. This CDR3 spans 14 amino acids.

The rearrangement links TRBV29-1 to TRBJ1-2; tentative D call: TRBD1 (5 bases). Germline loops: CDR1 SQVTM, CDR2 ANQGSEA. The CDR3 is made up of 13 amino acids. V was pared by 3 bases and J by 2 bases, with 10 bases between. The CDR3 DNA reads as TGCAGCGTTGATGGGTGGGGGAACTATGGCTACACCTTC. It is translated as CSVDGWGNYGYTF. Full variable domain (remainder filled in from reference TRBV29-1 and TRBJ1-2): SAVISQKPSRDICQRGTSLTIQCQVDSQVTMMFWYRQQPGQSLTLIATANQGSEATYESGFVIDKFPISRPNLTFSTLTVSNMSPEDSSIYLCSVDGWGNYGYTFGSGTRLTVV.

This sequence joins TRBV21-1 and TRBJ1-6. TRBV21-1 is classified as a pseudogene. This CDR3 is 16 amino acids long. The CDR3 DNA reads as TGTGCCAGCAGAAAGGGGGGGAACTCTTATAATTCACCCCTCCACTTT. Amino acid sequence: CASRKGGNSYNSPLHF.

The chain is built from TRBV9 and TRBJ1-2; D is perhaps TRBD1 (5 bases). CDR1 and CDR2 (germline): SGDLS, YYNGEE. This CDR3 spans 14 amino acids. The ends were cut back, 0 bases at V and 4 bases at J, with 10 bases in the middle. In nucleotides, the CDR3 is TGTGCCAGCAGCGTAGATTGGGGCGGCTATGGCTACACCTTC. As protein: CASSVDWGGYGYTF.

This clone has a single count. The chain joins TRBV4-1 to TRBJ1-4; TRBD1 might be the D (6 bases). Trimming removed 1 base at V and 4 bases at J, with 10 bases between. Germline loops: CDR1 MGHRA, CDR2 YSYEKL. This CDR3 has 15 amino acids. The CDR3 loop is CASSQGQDFNEKLFF. CDR3 DNA: TGCGCCAGCAGCCAAGGACAGGACTTTAATGAAAAACTGTTTTTT.

This chain links TRBV10-2 with TRBJ2-1, with 12 bases aligning to TRBD2. This CDR3 is built from 15 residues. Losses at the gene ends were 8 bases for V and 8 bases for J; bases not matched to a gene: 10. Germline CDR1 and CDR2: WSHSY and SAAADI. The CDR3 loop reads CASSETSGSGHEQFF. The DNA of the CDR3 is TGCGCCAGCTCCGAGACTAGCGGGAGTGGACATGAGCAGTTCTTC.

The chain couples TRBV5-1 to TRBJ1-2, with TRBD1 matching over 9 bases. The CDR3 length is 19 residues. In germline, CDR1 is SGHRS, CDR2 YFSETQ. V shed 1 base and J 0 bases; nucleotides not matched to a gene: 13. The DNA of the CDR3 is TGCGCCAGCAGCTTGCACCGGGACAGGGTCGATCTCGCTAACTATGGCTACACCTTC. Its translation is CASSLHRDRVDLANYGYTF. Complete variable domain (other parts from reference TRBV5-1 and TRBJ1-2): KAGVTQTPRYLIKTRGQQVTLSCSPISGHRSVSWYQQTPGQGLQFLFEYFSETQRNKGNFPGRFSGRQFSNSRSEMNVSTLELGDSALYLCASSLHRDRVDLANYGYTFGSGTRLTVV.

This clone was found once. The chain is built from TRBV27 and TRBJ1-6; 7 bases match TRBD1. The germline CDR1 and CDR2 sequences are MNHEY and SMNVEV (reference sequence). This CDR3 has 14 amino acids. J was trimmed by 12 bases and V by 5 bases; bases with no gene match: 10. In DNA, the CDR3 is TGTGCCAGCAGTCCACCGGGACAGCATTTACCCCTCCACTTT. Protein product: CASSPPGQHLPLHF.

V usage is TRBV5-1 and J usage is TRBJ2-7, with 10 bases lining up with TRBD1. Unmatched junction bases numbered 6, after V lost 7 bases and J lost 11 bases. From germline, CDR1 is SGHRS and CDR2 YFSETQ. CDR3 size: 11 residues. This CDR3 is CASGTGETEYF. The CDR3 DNA follows: TGCGCCAGCGGGACAGGGGAAACGGAGTACTTC.